What follows describes a single TCR beta chain. The antigen remains unidentified. The record originates from a study of T cell responses to AZD1222 COVID-19 vaccine. General study results and limits: Mostly white British, mostly female donors; authors suggested clonal diversity may be underestimated. Baseline antibody screening turned up just a handful of seropositive AZD1222 recipients. Among spike-specific TCRs, nearly half reportedly target unmutated variant regions. Samples come after the peak T cell response, not at day 14.

Method: immunoSEQ multiplex PCR; TCRdb's copy keeps in-frame clones and lacks some. The data hold 95,000 to 150,000 clones, with about 90% observed a single time. This CDR3 has 15 amino acids. Germline V CDR1 and CDR2: SGDLS, YYNGEE. Trimming removed 3 bases from V and 1 base from J, with 13 bases in between. This clonotype was obtained from an adult in good health. The sample was peripheral blood, taken on day 0 of AZD1222 vaccination. The V and J genes are TRBV9 and TRBJ1-2; D is perhaps TRBD1 (5 bases). The CDR3 nucleotides read TGTGCCAGCAGCGCCAATATTCAGGGTAACTATGGCTACACCTTC. Translated: CASSANIQGNYGYTF.